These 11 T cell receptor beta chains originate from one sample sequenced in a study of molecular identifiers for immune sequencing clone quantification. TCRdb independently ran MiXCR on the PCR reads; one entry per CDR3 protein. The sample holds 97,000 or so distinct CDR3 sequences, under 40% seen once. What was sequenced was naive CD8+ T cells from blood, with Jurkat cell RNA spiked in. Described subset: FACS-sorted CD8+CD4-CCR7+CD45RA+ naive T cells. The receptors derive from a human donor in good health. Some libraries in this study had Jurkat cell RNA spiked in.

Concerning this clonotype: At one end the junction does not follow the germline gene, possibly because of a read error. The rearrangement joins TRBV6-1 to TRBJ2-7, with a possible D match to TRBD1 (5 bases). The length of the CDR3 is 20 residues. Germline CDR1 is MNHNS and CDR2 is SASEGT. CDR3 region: CASSESRPLQGGASLFEQHF. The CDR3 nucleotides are TGTGCCAGCAGTGAGTCGAGGCCTCTCCAGGGTGGGGCGTCGCTATTCGAGCAGCACTTC.

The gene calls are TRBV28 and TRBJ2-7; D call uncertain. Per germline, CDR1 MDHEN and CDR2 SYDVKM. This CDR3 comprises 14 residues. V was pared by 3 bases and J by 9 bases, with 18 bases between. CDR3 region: CASSFGSGLSGQYF. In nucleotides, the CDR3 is TGTGCCAGCAGTTTCGGGTCGGGTCTCTCCGGGCAGTACTTC.

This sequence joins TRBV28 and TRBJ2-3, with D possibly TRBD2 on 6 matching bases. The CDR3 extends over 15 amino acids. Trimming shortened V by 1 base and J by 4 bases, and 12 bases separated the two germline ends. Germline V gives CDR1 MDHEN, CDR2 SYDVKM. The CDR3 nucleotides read TGTGCCAGCAGTTTATCCGGGAGAGTGGCAGATACGCAGTATTTT. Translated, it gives CASSLSGRVADTQYF.

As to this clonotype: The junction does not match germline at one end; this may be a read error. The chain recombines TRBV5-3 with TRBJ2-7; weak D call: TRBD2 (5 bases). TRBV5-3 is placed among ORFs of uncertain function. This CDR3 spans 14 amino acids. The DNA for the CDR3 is TGTGCCAGCAGTTATAAAGGACCCCCCGGGGAGCAGTGCTTC. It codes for CASSYKGPPGEQCF.

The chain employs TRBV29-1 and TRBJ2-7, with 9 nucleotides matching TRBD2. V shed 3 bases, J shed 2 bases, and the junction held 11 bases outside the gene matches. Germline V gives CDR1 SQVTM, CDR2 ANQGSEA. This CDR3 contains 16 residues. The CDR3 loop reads CSVEVAGEGHPYEQYF. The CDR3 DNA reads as TGCAGCGTTGAGGTAGCGGGAGAGGGTCACCCCTACGAGCAGTACTTC.

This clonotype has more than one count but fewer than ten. CDR3 DNA sequence: TGCGCCAGCAGCCAAGAATGGTCAGGGAACGAGCAGTACTTC. This codes for CASSQEWSGNEQYF. This chain joins TRBV4-1 and TRBJ2-7; perhaps TRBD1 as D (5 bases). Trimming left V 0 bases short and J 5 bases short, with 11 bases between. The CDR3 extends over 14 amino acids. CDR1 and CDR2 from the germline V gene are MGHRA and YSYEKL.

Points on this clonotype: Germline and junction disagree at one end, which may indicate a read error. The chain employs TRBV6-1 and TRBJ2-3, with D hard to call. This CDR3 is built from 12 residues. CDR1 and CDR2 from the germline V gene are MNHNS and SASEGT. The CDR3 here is CASSEAAAPKDF. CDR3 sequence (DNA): TGTGCCAGCAGCGAAGCCGCCGCTCCCAAGGATTTT.

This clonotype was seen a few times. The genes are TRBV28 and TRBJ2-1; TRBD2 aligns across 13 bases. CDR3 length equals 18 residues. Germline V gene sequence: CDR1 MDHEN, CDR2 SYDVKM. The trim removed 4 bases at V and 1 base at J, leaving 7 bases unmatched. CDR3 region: CASSWWTSGSWSYNEQFF. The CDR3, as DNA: TGTGCCAGCAGTTGGTGGACTAGCGGGAGTTGGTCCTACAATGAGCAGTTCTTC. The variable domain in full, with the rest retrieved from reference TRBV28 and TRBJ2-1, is DVKVTQSSRYLVKRTGEKVFLECVQDMDHENMFWYRQDPGLGLRLIYFSYDVKMKEKGDIPEGYSVSREKKERFSLILESASTNQTSMYLCASSWWTSGSWSYNEQFFGPGTRLTVL.

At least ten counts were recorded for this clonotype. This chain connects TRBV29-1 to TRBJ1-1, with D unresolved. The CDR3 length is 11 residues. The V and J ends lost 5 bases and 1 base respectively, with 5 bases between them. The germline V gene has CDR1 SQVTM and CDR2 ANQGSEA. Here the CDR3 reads CSVPTNTEAFF. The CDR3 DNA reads TGCAGCGTTCCTACGAACACTGAAGCTTTCTTT. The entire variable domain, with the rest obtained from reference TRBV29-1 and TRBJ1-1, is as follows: SAVISQKPSRDICQRGTSLTIQCQVDSQVTMMFWYRQQPGQSLTLIATANQGSEATYESGFVIDKFPISRPNLTFSTLTVSNMSPEDSSIYLCSVPTNTEAFFGQGTRLTVV.

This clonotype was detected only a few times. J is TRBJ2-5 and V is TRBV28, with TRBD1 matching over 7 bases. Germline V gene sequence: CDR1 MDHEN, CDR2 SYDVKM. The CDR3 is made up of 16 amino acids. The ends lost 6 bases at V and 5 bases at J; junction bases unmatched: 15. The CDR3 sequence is CASSLDRRGWEETQYF. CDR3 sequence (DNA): TGTGCCAGCAGCCTCGACCGCAGGGGGTGGGAGGAGACCCAGTACTTC. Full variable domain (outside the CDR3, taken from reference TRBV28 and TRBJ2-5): DVKVTQSSRYLVKRTGEKVFLECVQDMDHENMFWYRQDPGLGLRLIYFSYDVKMKEKGDIPEGYSVSREKKERFSLILESASTNQTSMYLCASSLDRRGWEETQYFGPGTRLLVL.

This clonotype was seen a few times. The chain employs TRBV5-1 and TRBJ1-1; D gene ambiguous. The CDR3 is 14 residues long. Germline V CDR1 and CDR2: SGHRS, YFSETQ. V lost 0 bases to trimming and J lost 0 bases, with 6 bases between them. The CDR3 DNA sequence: TGCGCCAGCAGCTTGGGGAGCATGAACACTGAAGCTTTCTTT. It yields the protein CASSLGSMNTEAFF. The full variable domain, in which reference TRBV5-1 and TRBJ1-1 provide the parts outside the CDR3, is KAGVTQTPRYLIKTRGQQVTLSCSPISGHRSVSWYQQTPGQGLQFLFEYFSETQRNKGNFPGRFSGRQFSNSRSEMNVSTLELGDSALYLCASSLGSMNTEAFFGQGTRLTVV.